Below are 29 T cell receptor beta chains sequenced from a single sample in a study of blood T cell repertoires in COVID-19. The repertoire was sequenced with immunoSEQ multiplex PCR; TCRdb's copy has only in-frame clones and lacks some. The table lists roughly 160,000 clones, about 87% of them singletons. The specimen sequenced was peripheral blood. The receptors shown here come from a man aged 60 to 69 with acute or convalescent COVID-19.

Only one count was recorded for this clone. The rearrangement uses TRBV11-3 and TRBJ2-7; 14 bases are shared with TRBD2. The CDR3 sequence is 16 residues long. Per germline, CDR1 SGHNT and CDR2 YENEEA. The V gene end was trimmed by 8 bases and the J gene end by 6 bases; junction bases not matched to a gene: 12. CDR3 DNA: TGTGCCAGCGAACCGGGACTAGCGGGAGATTTTGGCGAGCAGTACTTC. This translates into CASEPGLAGDFGEQYF. Based on the CDR3 plus reference TRBV11-3 and TRBJ2-7, the full variable domain is EAGVVQSPRYKIIEKKQPVAFWCNPISGHNTLYWYLQNLGQGPELLIRYENEEAVDDSQLPKDRFSAERLKGVDSTLKIQPAELGDSAVYLCASEPGLAGDFGEQYFGPGTRLTVT.

This sequence joins TRBV11-3 and TRBJ2-7; 7 positions agree with TRBD2. V was pared by 0 bases and J by 5 bases, with 10 bases of the junction left unmatched. The CDR3 runs 16 residues. Looked up from germline, CDR1 is SGHNT and CDR2 is YENEEA. The CDR3 is CASSLEGRGGIHEQYF. CDR3 DNA sequence: TGTGCCAGCAGCTTAGAAGGTAGGGGAGGGATCCACGAGCAGTACTTC. Together with reference TRBV11-3 and TRBJ2-7, the CDR3 gives the full variable domain: EAGVVQSPRYKIIEKKQPVAFWCNPISGHNTLYWYLQNLGQGPELLIRYENEEAVDDSQLPKDRFSAERLKGVDSTLKIQPAELGDSAVYLCASSLEGRGGIHEQYFGPGTRLTVT.

The V and J genes are TRBV6-5 and TRBJ1-1, with D hard to call. There are 13 residues in the CDR3. The germline V gene encodes CDR1 MNHEY and CDR2 SVGAGI. V gave up 6 bases and J gave up 1 base, with 9 bases separating them. CDR3 sequence reads: CASSPTGNTEAFF. The CDR3 nucleotides are TGTGCCAGCAGCCCGACGGGGAACACTGAAGCTTTCTTT.

This clone occurred a few times. The rearrangement joins TRBV19 to TRBJ1-5, with D hard to call. This CDR3 has 15 residues. Germline-derived CDR1 and CDR2 are LNHDA and SQIVND (reference sequence). V lost 2 bases and J lost 1, with 9 bases in between. The CDR3 coding sequence is TGTGCCAGTAGTATACAGGTTTTGAGCAATCAGCCCCAGCATTTT. It translates to CASSIQVLSNQPQHF. Filled out from reference TRBV19 and TRBJ1-5, the complete variable domain reads DGGITQSPKYLFRKEGQNVTLSCEQNLNHDAMYWYRQDPGQGLRLIYYSQIVNDFQKGDIAEGYSVSREKKESFPLTVTSAQKNPTAFYLCASSIQVLSNQPQHFGDGTRLSIL.

The chain uses TRBV5-1 and TRBJ2-2, with 7 bases matching TRBD1. The CDR3 totals 16 residues. The V gene end was trimmed by 0 bases and the J gene end by 0 bases; junction bases not matched to a gene: 2. CDR1 and CDR2 from the germline V gene are SGHRS and YFSETQ. CDR3 coding DNA: TGCGCCAGCAGCTTGGCAGGGGGTGCGAACACCGGGGAGCTGTTTTTT. Its translation: CASSLAGGANTGELFF.

The rearrangement links TRBV6-5 to TRBJ1-2, with a weak D call TRBD1 (6 bases). Germline assignment: CDR1 MNHEY and CDR2 SVGAGI. This CDR3 has 14 amino acids. V was pared by 5 bases and J by 5 bases, with 15 bases between. The CDR3 reads CASSPGVITYGYTF. CDR3 nucleotide sequence: TGTGCCAGCAGTCCAGGGGTGATCACTTATGGCTACACCTTC.

The CDR3 nucleotides read TGTGCCAGCAGTGGTCTGGCTCAGCCCCAGCATTTT. Amino acids: CASSGLAQPQHF. V usage is TRBV2 and J usage is TRBJ1-5, with D hard to call. CDR3 length: 12 residues. V was shortened by 4 bases and J by 6 bases, with 7 bases between the two germline ends. Germline values: CDR1 SNHLY, CDR2 FYNNEI.

The chain carries TRBV19 and TRBJ2-4; 9 bases line up with TRBD1. This CDR3 is built from 16 residues. Trimming removed 6 bases from V and 3 bases from J; junction bases left unmatched: 9. Germline V gene data show CDR1 as LNHDA and CDR2 as SQIVND (reference sequence). The chain's CDR3 is CASSHVTGGVKNIQYF. CDR3 nucleotide sequence: TGTGCCAGTAGCCATGTGACAGGGGGAGTCAAAAACATTCAGTACTTC. Complete variable domain (other parts from reference TRBV19 and TRBJ2-4): DGGITQSPKYLFRKEGQNVTLSCEQNLNHDAMYWYRQDPGQGLRLIYYSQIVNDFQKGDIAEGYSVSREKKESFPLTVTSAQKNPTAFYLCASSHVTGGVKNIQYFGAGTRLSVL.

V gene TRBV19 combines with J gene TRBJ2-1; 10 positions match TRBD2. Unmatched junction bases numbered 12, after V lost 5 bases and J lost 11 bases. This CDR3 has 15 amino acids. Germline CDR1 is LNHDA and CDR2 is SQIVND (reference sequence). This CDR3 reads CASSVWSSGSLKQFF. In DNA form, the CDR3 reads TGTGCCAGTAGTGTCTGGTCTAGCGGGAGTCTGAAGCAGTTCTTC.

This clone occurred once. V and J are TRBV24-1 and TRBJ2-5; 7 bases are a match to TRBD1. Germline CDR1 and CDR2: KGHDR and SFDVKD. The junction had 12 bases not matched to a gene; V was cut back by 4 bases and J by 5 bases. This CDR3 has 16 residues. Here the CDR3 reads CATSEKGRGFRETQYF. For the CDR3, the DNA is TGTGCCACCAGTGAAAAGGGCAGGGGGTTTCGGGAGACCCAGTACTTC.

The chain combines TRBV27 with TRBJ1-3, with D maybe TRBD1 (6 bases). V was pared by 6 bases and J by 2 bases, with 17 bases between. The germline V gene encodes CDR1 MNHEY and CDR2 SMNVEV (reference sequence). The CDR3 extends over 16 amino acids. As DNA, the CDR3 is TGTGCCAGCAGCTTGGGGTATGGGGACACTGGAAACACCATATATTTT. It specifies CASSLGYGDTGNTIYF.

There are a few counts of this clone. The J gene is TRBJ1-1, the V gene TRBV19; no firm D call. CDR3 size: 12 residues. V was clipped by 5 bases and J by 8 bases, with 12 bases between them. The germline gives CDR1 LNHDA, CDR2 SQIVND (reference sequence). This chain's CDR3 is CASSPIEGEAFF. The CDR3 DNA reads as TGTGCCAGTAGTCCGATTGAGGGAGAAGCTTTCTTT.

This clone has a handful of counts. This chain joins TRBV5-1 and TRBJ1-1; no firm D call. Trimming took off 7 bases at V and 5 bases at J, with 12 bases between the two ends. The germline CDR1 and CDR2 sequences are SGHRS and YFSETQ. The length of the CDR3 is 12 residues. DNA of the CDR3: TGCGCCAGCGCCTACGGAGGGACTGAAGCTTTCTTT. This translates into CASAYGGTEAFF.

The chain recombines TRBV6-6 with TRBJ2-5; 7 bases agree with TRBD2. The J segment lost 3 bases and the V segment lost 6 bases, leaving 10 bases of the junction unmatched. The CDR3 consists of 15 residues. CDR1 and CDR2 (germline): MNHNY, SVGAGI (reference sequence). The CDR3 sequence is CASRRSGYREETQYF. CDR3 in DNA: TGTGCCAGCAGACGTAGCGGGTATCGGGAAGAGACCCAGTACTTC.

The chain couples TRBV19 to TRBJ2-5; possibly TRBD2 for D (6 bases). This CDR3 is 15 amino acids long. Trimming cost V 6 bases and J 5 bases, with 19 bases left between them. Germline assignment: CDR1 LNHDA and CDR2 SQIVND (reference sequence). CDR3 in DNA: TGTGCCAGTAGCACTCAGGCGGGGTCGGTGGAGACCCAGTACTTC. Translated: CASSTQAGSVETQYF. The full variable domain, rest sourced from reference TRBV19 and TRBJ2-5, is DGGITQSPKYLFRKEGQNVTLSCEQNLNHDAMYWYRQDPGQGLRLIYYSQIVNDFQKGDIAEGYSVSREKKESFPLTVTSAQKNPTAFYLCASSTQAGSVETQYFGPGTRLLVL.

This clone showed up just a few times. This chain links TRBV30 with TRBJ1-5, with D hard to call. From germline, CDR1 is GTSNPN and CDR2 SVGIG (reference sequence). Trimming removed 3 bases from V and 3 bases from J, with 9 bases in between. The length of the CDR3 is 13 residues. Here the CDR3 reads CAWSPDFNQPQHF. The CDR3 DNA sequence: TGTGCCTGGAGCCCGGACTTCAATCAGCCCCAGCATTTT.

The chain carries TRBV27 and TRBJ1-2; TRBD1 aligns across 9 bases. Trimming cost V 5 bases and J 4 bases; bases outside gene matches: 5. The CDR3 covers 14 residues. The V gene's germline CDR1 is MNHEY and CDR2 SMNVEV (reference sequence). CDR3 sequence (DNA): TGTGCCAGCAGTGGGGACAGGGTCCCCTATGGCTACACCTTC. This gives the protein CASSGDRVPYGYTF.

The rearrangement uses TRBV24-1 and TRBJ1-1; no definite D call. Germline V gene lookup returns CDR1 KGHDR and CDR2 SFDVKD. The CDR3 extends over 13 amino acids. With 0 bases removed from V and 11 bases from J, the gap between germline ends came to 12 bases. CDR3 residues: CATSDLSQRGAFF. For the CDR3, the DNA is TGTGCCACCAGTGATTTGTCCCAGCGAGGCGCTTTCTTT.

The chain carries TRBV6-6 and TRBJ1-5, with D tentatively TRBD1 (6 bases). Germline V CDR1 and CDR2: MNHNY, SVGAGI (reference sequence). This CDR3 has 15 residues. The germline V and J ends were trimmed by 6 bases and 2 bases, with 14 bases remaining between them. In DNA form, the CDR3 reads TGTGCCAGCAGGAAACAGGGTGAAGGCAATCAGCCCCAGCATTTT. Protein: CASRKQGEGNQPQHF.

The rearrangement joins TRBV12-3 or TRBV12-4 to TRBJ1-2; 7 nucleotides line up with TRBD1. This CDR3 is built from 11 residues. After removal of 6 bases from V and 8 bases from J, the junction contained 3 bases not matched to a gene. In DNA, the CDR3 is TGTGCCAGCAGGGGGACAGACGGCTACACCTTC. Translation: CASRGTDGYTF.

This chain uses TRBV28 with TRBJ1-3, with 8 bases matching TRBD1. The CDR3 runs 18 residues. J gave up 3 bases and V 6 bases, and 16 bases lay outside the gene matches. CDR1 and CDR2 from the germline V gene are MDHEN and SYDVKM. This CDR3 is CASRDQGTGNSNGNTIYF. In nucleotides, the CDR3 is TGTGCCAGCAGGGATCAAGGGACAGGAAATTCTAATGGAAACACCATATATTTT.

The V gene is TRBV5-6, the J gene TRBJ2-7; 7 positions match TRBD2. CDR3 length equals 16 residues. Germline V CDR1 and CDR2: SGHDT, YYEEEE. V lost 3 bases, J lost 4 bases, and 13 bases stayed unmatched. The DNA for the CDR3 is TGTGCCAGCAGCTATTTTGAGGGAGGGCGAACTTACGAGCAGTACTTC. It yields the protein CASSYFEGGRTYEQYF. Full variable domain (outside the CDR3, taken from reference TRBV5-6 and TRBJ2-7): DAGVTQSPTHLIKTRGQQVTLRCSPKSGHDTVSWYQQALGQGPQFIFQYYEEEERQRGNFPDRFSGHQFPNYSSELNVNALLLGDSALYLCASSYFEGGRTYEQYFGPGTRLTVT.

The chain couples TRBV7-3 to TRBJ2-3; D is perhaps TRBD1 (6 bases). Germline values: CDR1 SGHTA, CDR2 FQGTGA. CDR3 length: 13 residues. The V end was cut by 2 bases, the J end by 4 bases, with 7 bases between. CDR3 protein: CASSLGGADTQYF. The CDR3 coding sequence is TGTGCCAGCAGCTTAGGGGGCGCAGATACGCAGTATTTT. Looking up the rest from reference TRBV7-3 and TRBJ2-3 gives the full variable domain: GAGVSQTPSNKVTEKGKYVELRCDPISGHTALYWYRQSLGQGPEFLIYFQGTGAADDSGLPNDRFFAVRPEGSVSTLKIQRTERGDSAVYLCASSLGGADTQYFGPGTRLTVL.

This chain links TRBV19 with TRBJ2-7, with 7 bases aligning to TRBD1. Germline trimming cut 4 bases from V and 3 bases from J; bases unmatched to any gene: 3. This CDR3 region has 13 residues. CDR1 and CDR2 from the germline V gene are LNHDA and SQIVND (reference sequence). CDR3 sequence reads: CASSKGALYEQYF. CDR3 coding DNA: TGTGCCAGTAGTAAGGGGGCCCTCTACGAGCAGTACTTC.

The chain joins TRBV29-1 to TRBJ2-7; D is perhaps TRBD1 (5 bases). Per the germline V gene, CDR1 is SQVTM and CDR2 is ANQGSEA. V was cut by 0 bases and J by 0 bases, with 12 bases left in between. The CDR3 has 15 residues. The CDR3 reads CSVEDRAGLSYEQYF. The CDR3, as DNA: TGCAGCGTTGAAGATAGGGCAGGGCTCTCCTACGAGCAGTACTTC.

V usage is TRBV5-8 and J usage is TRBJ1-5; TRBD1 is a possible D gene (6 bases). V was clipped by 4 bases and J by 1 base, with 18 bases between them. Germline CDR1 is SGHTS and CDR2 is YDEGEE. CDR3 length equals 17 residues. This CDR3 is CASSPFGQGTSNQPQHF. The CDR3 DNA is TGTGCCAGCAGCCCATTCGGGCAGGGGACCAGCAATCAGCCCCAGCATTTT.

This chain joins TRBV5-4 and TRBJ2-1; 7 nucleotides line up with TRBD2. V shed 3 bases and J 4 bases; nucleotides not matched to a gene: 10. The germline V gene encodes CDR1 SGHNT and CDR2 YYREEE (reference sequence). The CDR3 is made up of 16 amino acids. In nucleotides, the CDR3 is TGTGCCAGCAGCTCCGGGGGAGGGGCAGGGTACAATGAGCAGTTCTTC. Protein: CASSSGGGAGYNEQFF.

The rearrangement uses TRBV5-1 and TRBJ1-2; 9 positions match TRBD1. This CDR3 is built from 13 residues. J was trimmed by 8 bases and V by 0 bases; bases with no gene match: 2. The germline V gene has CDR1 SGHRS and CDR2 YFSETQ. The CDR3 is CASSLGTGDGYTF. CDR3 DNA sequence: TGCGCCAGCAGCTTGGGGACAGGGGACGGCTACACCTTC.

The gene calls are TRBV9 and TRBJ2-5; TRBD2 is a possible D gene (5 bases). The germline gives CDR1 SGDLS, CDR2 YYNGEE. V was trimmed by 0 bases and J by 4 bases, leaving 13 bases between them. The CDR3 is 15 amino acids. CDR3 nucleotide sequence: TGTGCCAGCAGCGTAGTCCCAAGCGGTGGAGAGACCCAGTACTTC. It specifies CASSVVPSGGETQYF.